This record concerns one TCR beta chain sequence. No antigen is known for it. Germline CDR1 reads SNHLY; CDR2 reads FYNNEI. The CDR3 is 15 amino acids. V shed 6 bases and J 0 bases; nucleotides not matched to a gene: 7. This sample was included in a study of memory B cells and T cells in multiple sclerosis. Assay used: immunoSEQ multiplex PCR; TCRdb lists only in-frame clones, some missing. The table records 11,000 or so clones, roughly four fifths of them present only once. Separate sequencing covered autoproliferating (CFSE-dim) and non-proliferating (CFSE-high) T cells from stimulus-free culture. Some 50 million CFSE-labeled PBMCs were cultured around 7 days unstimulated, then replicate wells were pooled.

The sequenced sample was PBMCs from blood kept in culture. The chain joins TRBV2 to TRBJ1-2, with 7 bases aligning to TRBD1. The sequence was obtained from a human donor with multiple sclerosis. The CDR3 coding sequence is TGTGCCAGCAGATCGGGGCAGGGGGCTAACTATGGCTACACCTTC. It encodes CASRSGQGANYGYTF.